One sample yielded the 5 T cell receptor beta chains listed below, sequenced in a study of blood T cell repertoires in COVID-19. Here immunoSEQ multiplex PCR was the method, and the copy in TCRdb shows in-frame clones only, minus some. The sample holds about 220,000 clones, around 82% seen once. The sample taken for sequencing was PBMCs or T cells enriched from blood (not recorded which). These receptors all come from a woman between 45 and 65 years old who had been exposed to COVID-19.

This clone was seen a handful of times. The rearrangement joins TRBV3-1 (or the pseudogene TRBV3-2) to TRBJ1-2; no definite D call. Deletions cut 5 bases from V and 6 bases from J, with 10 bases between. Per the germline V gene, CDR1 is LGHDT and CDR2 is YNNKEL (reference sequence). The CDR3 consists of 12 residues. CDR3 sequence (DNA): TGTGCCAGCAGCTCTACTAATCATGGCTACACCTTC. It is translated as CASSSTNHGYTF.

The CDR3 DNA reads as TGTGCCAGCAGCAAACATACTCTAGCTTACAATGAGCAGTTCTTC. Protein: CASSKHTLAYNEQFF. The chain couples TRBV21-1 to TRBJ2-1; TRBD2, the table's D call, lacks a check against the DNA. TRBV21-1 corresponds to a pseudogene. The CDR3 contains 15 residues.

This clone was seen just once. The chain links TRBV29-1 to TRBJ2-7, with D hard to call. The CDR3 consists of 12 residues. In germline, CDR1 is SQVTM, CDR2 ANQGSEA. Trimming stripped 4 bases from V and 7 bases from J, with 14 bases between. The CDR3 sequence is CSVVLGSREQYF. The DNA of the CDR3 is TGCAGCGTTGTTCTGGGTTCGAGGGAGCAGTACTTC.

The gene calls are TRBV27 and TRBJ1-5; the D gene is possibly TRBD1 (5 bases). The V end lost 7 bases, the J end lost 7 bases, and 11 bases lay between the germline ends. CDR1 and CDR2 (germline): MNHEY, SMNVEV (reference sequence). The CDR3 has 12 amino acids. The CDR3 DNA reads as TGTGCCAGCACGTCTGGGGGGCAGCCCCAGCATTTT. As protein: CASTSGGQPQHF.

The CDR3 protein is CASSSNTGTGFINTEAFF. Written as DNA, the CDR3 is TGTGCCAGCAGCTCGAATACCGGGACAGGGTTTATCAACACTGAAGCTTTCTTT. The V call is TRBV11-2, the J call TRBJ1-1, with 9 bases aligning to TRBD1. This CDR3 comprises 18 residues. Germline-derived CDR1 and CDR2 are SGHAT and FQNNGV. Unmatched junction bases numbered 14, after V lost 4 bases and J lost 2 bases.